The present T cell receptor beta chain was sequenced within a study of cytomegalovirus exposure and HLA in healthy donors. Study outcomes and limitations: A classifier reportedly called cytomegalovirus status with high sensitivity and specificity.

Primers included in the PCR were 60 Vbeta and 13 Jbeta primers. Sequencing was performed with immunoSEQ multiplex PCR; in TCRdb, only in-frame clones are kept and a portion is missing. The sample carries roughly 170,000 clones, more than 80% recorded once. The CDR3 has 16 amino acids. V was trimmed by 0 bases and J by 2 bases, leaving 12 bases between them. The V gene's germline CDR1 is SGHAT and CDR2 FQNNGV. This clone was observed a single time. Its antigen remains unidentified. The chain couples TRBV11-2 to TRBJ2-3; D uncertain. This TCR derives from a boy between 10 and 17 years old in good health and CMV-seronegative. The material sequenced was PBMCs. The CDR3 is CASSLDPHSSTDTQYF. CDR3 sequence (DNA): TGTGCCAGCAGCTTAGATCCTCACTCATCCACAGATACGCAGTATTTT.